The clone carrying this TCR beta chain was counted only a few times. The source of the sample is a study of blood T cell repertoires in COVID-19. Across the whole study: Sample material is recorded as cDNA or gDNA derived from T cells, B-cell-depleted T cells, or PBMCs.

The CDR3 totals 16 residues. Germline values: CDR1 SGHRS, CDR2 YFSETQ. V shed 3 bases and J 6 bases; nucleotides not matched to a gene: 9. Sequencing was performed with immunoSEQ multiplex PCR; in TCRdb, only in-frame clones are kept and a portion is missing. This sample has about 97,000 clones, with about nine tenths found just once. J is TRBJ1-4 and V is TRBV5-1, with TRBD1 matching 9 bases. This clonotype originated in a man in his fifties or sixties with acute or convalescent COVID-19. The sequenced sample was peripheral blood. As DNA, the CDR3 is TGCGCCAGCAGCTGGTCCCGGGACAGGGTTGATGAAAAACTGTTTTTT. This translates into CASSWSRDRVDEKLFF.